This TCR beta chain was sequenced during a study of shared clonotypes between healthy human individuals. TCRdb's copy holds only in-frame clones and misses some; the assay was immunoSEQ multiplex PCR. Of 1,400,000 or so clones in the sample, 98% were seen once. Trimming shortened V by 2 bases and J by 0 bases, and 13 bases separated the two germline ends. The CDR3 has 16 amino acids. Per the germline V gene, CDR1 is SGDLS and CDR2 is YYNGEE. This chain links TRBV9 with TRBJ2-3; a weak D match, TRBD2 (6 bases). The clonotype was recovered from a young man in good health. The sequencing input was naive CD4+ T cells sorted from blood. Subset specified: CD45RA+ positively selected. CDR3 DNA: TGTGCCAGCAGCGTTGAGGGAAGCGGGAGCACAGATACGCAGTATTTT. Protein sequence: CASSVEGSGSTDTQYF.